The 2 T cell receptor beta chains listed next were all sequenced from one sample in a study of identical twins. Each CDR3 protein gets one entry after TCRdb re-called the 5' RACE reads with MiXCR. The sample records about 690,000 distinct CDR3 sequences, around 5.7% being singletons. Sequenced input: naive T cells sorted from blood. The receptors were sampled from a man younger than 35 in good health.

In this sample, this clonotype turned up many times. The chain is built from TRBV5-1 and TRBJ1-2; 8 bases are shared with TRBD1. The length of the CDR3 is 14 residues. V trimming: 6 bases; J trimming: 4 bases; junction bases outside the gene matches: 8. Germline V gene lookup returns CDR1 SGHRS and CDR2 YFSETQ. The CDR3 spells CASKNEQGVYGYTF. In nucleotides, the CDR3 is TGCGCCAGCAAGAATGAACAGGGGGTCTATGGCTACACCTTC.

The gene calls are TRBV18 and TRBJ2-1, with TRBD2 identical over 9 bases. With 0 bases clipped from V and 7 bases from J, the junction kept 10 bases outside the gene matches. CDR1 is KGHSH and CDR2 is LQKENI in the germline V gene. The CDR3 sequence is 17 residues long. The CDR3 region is CASSPPVLLSGRNEQFF. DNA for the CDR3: TGTGCCAGCTCACCACCGGTTTTGCTCAGCGGGAGGAATGAGCAGTTCTTC.